Sequencing of this T cell receptor (beta chain) was carried out in a study of T cells in Graves' hyperthyroidism and ophthalmopathy. Regions amplified from RNA transcripts were the TCR beta CDR3 regions. In the first-round RT-PCR of the TCR CDR3, the HTBI primer set was used. TCRdb redid the calling of the multiplex PCR reads with MiXCR, one entry per CDR3 protein. The data show about 640,000 distinct CDR3 sequences, around 20% seen once. Trimming took 7 bases from V and 0 from J; bases not matched to a gene: 6. From germline, CDR1 is KGHDR and CDR2 SFDVKD. The CDR3 covers 15 residues. The rearrangement uses TRBV24-1 and TRBJ2-3, with 7 bases lining up with TRBD2. The sample consisted of blood. The source is a man in his thirties or forties with Graves' ophthalmopathy. CDR3 amino acids: CATSFPGLSTDTQYF. CDR3 DNA: TGTGCCACCAGCTTCCCGGGACTAAGCACAGATACGCAGTATTTT.